The TCR beta chain under discussion was sequenced for a study of cytomegalovirus exposure and HLA in healthy donors (dated by TCRdb to 2015 to 2018). Concerning the study at large: The roughly 650 repertoires of the first cohort and the 110 or so validation repertoires were produced on the same platform, according to a later analysis. The study aimed to test whether cataloging public T cell receptors could reveal signatures of past pathogen exposure. Along with the approximately 620-subject first cohort, a separate validation cohort of 120 different subjects was used. To predict cytomegalovirus infection status, the study combined high-throughput TCR immunosequencing, statistical association of individual TCRs with disease status, and machine learning.

Beyond this particular receptor, the publication reports: It was suggested by the authors that the approach could potentially be generalized to other disease states and immunological phenotypes. A few of the identified cytomegalovirus-associated TCR beta chains were confirmed in vitro to be specific for cytomegalovirus antigens. The classifier was reported to diagnose cytomegalovirus status with high specificity and sensitivity in both the original and validation cohorts. A later analysis lacked HLA typing for the validation cohort, so it scored co-occurrence in that cohort across all 110 or so repertoires. Subsequent analysis determined that TCRs grouped into clusters in the first cohort also showed a tendency toward co-occurrence across the 120 or so validation repertoires, and 85% to 95% of cluster scores exceeded 0. Most TCR sequences were observed very rarely across donors, whereas some public TCRs were present in many individuals. A total of 164 TCR beta chains were listed by the study as associated with cytomegalovirus.

Separate from the approximately 670-subject first cohort, the validation cohort of roughly 130 subjects was the group to which the donors belonged. Concerning this clone: Its recognized antigen is unknown. No base qualities exist here, and no much larger clone lies one base off it.

Receptors were amplified or captured by the immunoSEQ multiplex PCR assay. Processing in the source paper ran as follows. A statistical classification framework was developed to diagnose cytomegalovirus status using the catalog of TCR beta chain sequences. TCRdb limited this immuneACCESS table to in-frame rearrangements with V and J called. A share of clones is missing; checked studies link under half to unresolved V genes, and the rest is unexplained. The V and J calls and the clone size are those of that table, but D and trimming were determined from the DNA. For this sample there are about 130,000 clones; about 90% appear just once. The ten largest clonotypes hold about 6.6% of the sample. The sequence came from a woman younger than 45 in good health and CMV-seropositive. The sample taken for sequencing was PBMCs.

The nucleotides read TGTGCCAGCAGTGAAGCGCATCGGCAGGGGGAGACCCAGTACTTC. Its protein is CASSEAHRQGETQYF. The rearranged segments are TRBV2 and TRBJ2-5; tentative D gene TRBD1, with 6 bases matching. The CDR3 goes from the cysteine to the phenylalanine over 15 residues. Only the CDR3 region is kept as DNA, spanning 45 bases read in frame from base 1. Relative to germline, V is 0 bases shorter and J is 5 bases shorter, with 13 bases between their ends. CDR1 and CDR2 are drawn from the germline V gene: SNHLY, FYNNEI.